This TCR beta chain stems from a study of T cell repertoires in cytomegalovirus infection. Study information: Signatures in public TCR beta sequences pointed to both CMV infection and matching HLA type. Study-wide results and caveats: The ex vivo response was dominated by HLA-C-restricted CMV-specific TCR beta clonotypes. Public TCR beta family frequency separated CMV-and-HLA carriers, including in an independent cohort.

TCRdb independently ran MiXCR on the reads; one entry per CDR3 protein. Of 490,000 or so distinct CDR3 sequences detected, around 11% appear once; the ten largest clones hold approximately 10%. The CDR3 is 18 residues long. CDR1 is MNHEY and CDR2 is SMNVEV in the germline V gene (reference sequence). V gave up 3 bases and J gave up 0 bases, with 21 bases separating them. This clonotype was seen only a few times. What it binds is unknown. Sequenced: PBMCs. The V call is TRBV27, the J call TRBJ2-7, with D tentatively TRBD1 (6 bases). The TCR was taken from a human donor in good health (CMV status not recorded). Some clones in this sample may be carry-over from other donors' samples. This CDR3 is CASSLMGHLPTRSYEQYF. The DNA of the CDR3 is TGTGCCAGCAGTTTGATGGGACACCTACCGACTCGCTCCTACGAGCAGTACTTC.